The present T cell receptor beta chain was sequenced within a study of blood T cell repertoires in COVID-19. V lost 3 bases to trimming and J lost 9 bases, with 9 bases between them. Per germline, CDR1 LGHDT and CDR2 YNNKEL (reference sequence). The CDR3 sequence is 12 residues long. Original methodology: Using reference gene primer amplification, nucleated cell counts were estimated. Assay: immunoSEQ multiplex PCR; the TCRdb copy retains only in-frame clones and omits some. V and J calls and clone size are given by that table; D and trimming were obtained from the DNA. Among roughly 80,000 clones, about four fifths were seen once, and the ten largest hold around 10%.

The rearrangement joins TRBV3-1 (or the pseudogene TRBV3-2) to TRBJ2-4; D possibly corresponds to TRBD1 (5 bases). The sample was peripheral blood. This receptor was obtained from a man aged 50-59 years with acute or convalescent COVID-19. CDR3 residues: CASSHRVGIQYF. CDR3 nucleotides: TGTGCCAGCAGCCACAGGGTTGGCATTCAGTACTTC.